This T cell receptor (beta chain) was recovered during a study of blood T cell repertoires in COVID-19. Participant age was roughly 18 to 89 years, and participants resided in about two dozen US areas. The CDR3 covers 16 residues. V lost 6 bases and J lost 7; bases outside the gene matches: 12. Germline CDR1 MNHEY, CDR2 SVGEGT. The method was immunoSEQ multiplex PCR; TCRdb's version includes in-frame clones alone and lacks a portion of them. The sample contains more than 200,000 clones, about 90% of which appear only once. The sample taken for sequencing was PBMCs or T cells enriched from blood (not recorded which). This TCR derives from a woman under 40 with acute COVID-19. The rearrangement uses TRBV6-2 or TRBV6-3 and TRBJ1-6, with 7 nucleotides matching TRBD1. The CDR3 DNA follows: TGTGCCAGCAGCCGGGGAGTAGGGGGCCCGAATTCACCCCTCCACTTT. It is translated as CASSRGVGGPNSPLHF.